This T cell receptor (beta chain) stems from a study of shared clonotypes between healthy human individuals. Here immunoSEQ multiplex PCR was the method, and the copy in TCRdb shows in-frame clones only, minus some. The data contain 2 million to 2.5 million clones, around 90% of them singletons. With 7 bases clipped from V and 7 bases from J, the junction kept 5 bases outside the gene matches. CDR3 length: 12 amino acids. CDR1 is MNHNS and CDR2 is SASEGT in the germline V gene. The rearrangement joins TRBV6-1 to TRBJ1-2; 8 nucleotides agree with TRBD1. The sequence derives from a man aged 18 to 29 in good health. Some clones in this sample may be carry-over from other donors' samples. The specimen was naive CD4+ T cells from PBMCs. Indicated subset: CD45RA+ positively selected. CDR3 sequence: CASIQGAGGYTF. DNA for the CDR3: TGTGCCAGCATTCAGGGGGCGGGTGGCTACACCTTC.